The clone carrying this TCR beta chain was detected only a few times. TCRdb recomputed calls from the RT-PCR reads with MiXCR, one row per CDR3 protein. The sample lists about 150,000 distinct CDR3 sequences; about 24% were seen once. The CDR3 covers 16 residues. V gave up 3 bases and J gave up 5 bases, with 18 bases separating them. Germline CDR1 SGDLS, CDR2 YYNGEE. The data were taken from a study of patients and donors after allogeneic stem cell transplantation. This receptor was obtained from a human donor who was either an allogeneic HSCT recipient or a stem cell or donor lymphocyte infusion donor (not recorded which). It is not recorded whose cells these are; they may come from a transplant donor. The chain links TRBV9 to TRBJ2-1; D is uncertain. Sequences were obtained from blood, either unsorted or a sorted T cell fraction (not recorded which). CDR3 coding DNA: TGTGCCAGCAGCGCGTTCTTCGGTACGGACCACAATGAGCAGTTCTTC. Its translation: CASSAFFGTDHNEQFF.